This is a list of T cell receptor beta chains from one sample in a study of shared clonotypes between healthy human individuals. TCRdb keeps only in-frame clones here, not all; method: immunoSEQ multiplex PCR. The data contain about 190,000 clones, over 50% of them seen just once; the ten biggest clones take up more than 9%. Material: memory CD4+ T cells sorted from blood. The receptors shown here come from a man between 25 and 39 years old in good health. The CDR3 runs from the conserved cysteine through the conserved F or W. A D gene is named only where the DNA matches it firmly. Expanded clones get a size class; other rows say once, few or many, or leave the size out.

cdr3_aa: CASSAPGRRDTQYF
cdr3_nt: TGTGCCAGCAGCGCCCCCGGCCGTAGGGATACGCAGTATTTT
j_call: TRBJ2-3
d_call: -
clone_size: -
v_call: TRBV5-6

cdr3_aa: CASRSGSQPQHF
cdr3_nt: TGCGCCAGCAGATCGGGATCTCAGCCCCAGCATTTT
j_call: TRBJ1-5
d_call: -
clone_size: few
v_call: TRBV10-2

cdr3_aa: CASSVDAAGYTF
cdr3_nt: TGCGCCAGCAGCGTCGACGCCGCAGGCTACACCTTC
j_call: TRBJ1-2
d_call: -
clone_size: -
v_call: TRBV5-1

cdr3_aa: CASSEDRTSGSSYNEQFF
cdr3_nt: TGTGCCAGCAGTGAAGATAGGACTAGCGGGAGCTCCTACAATGAGCAGTTCTTC
j_call: TRBJ2-1
d_call: TRBD2
clone_size: many
v_call: TRBV6-1

cdr3_aa: CASSYDGQGGQPQHF
cdr3_nt: TGTGCCAGCAGTTACGATGGACAGGGAGGTCAGCCCCAGCATTTT
j_call: TRBJ1-5
d_call: TRBD1
clone_size: -
v_call: TRBV6-6

cdr3_aa: CASSQSGRPYEQYF
cdr3_nt: TGTGCCAGTAGTCAAAGCGGGAGACCTTACGAGCAGTACTTC
j_call: TRBJ2-7
d_call: TRBD2
clone_size: -
v_call: TRBV19

cdr3_aa: CASSPGLAGGNNEQFF
cdr3_nt: TGTGCCAGCAGTCCTGGACTAGCGGGAGGCAATAATGAGCAGTTCTTC
j_call: TRBJ2-1
d_call: TRBD2
clone_size: -
v_call: TRBV27

cdr3_aa: CASSQLNRVGELFF
cdr3_nt: TGTGCCAGCAGCCAACTTAACAGGGTGGGGGAGCTGTTTTTT
j_call: TRBJ2-2
d_call: -
clone_size: -
v_call: TRBV27

cdr3_aa: CASSPLGGTSDEQYF
cdr3_nt: TGTGCCAGCTCACCCCTAGGGGGGACCTCCGACGAGCAGTACTTC
j_call: TRBJ2-7
d_call: -
clone_size: few
v_call: TRBV18

cdr3_aa: CASSPRTSNEKLFF
cdr3_nt: TGTGCCAGCAGCCCTCGGACCTCTAATGAAAAACTGTTTTTT
j_call: TRBJ1-4
d_call: -
clone_size: -
v_call: TRBV9

cdr3_aa: CASSIRGWYRDGTDTQYF
cdr3_nt: TGTGCCAGTAGTATTCGGGGGTGGTATCGGGACGGCACAGATACGCAGTATTTT
j_call: TRBJ2-3
d_call: -
clone_size: -
v_call: TRBV19

cdr3_aa: CATSREGGLDLNEQFF
cdr3_nt: TGTGCCACCAGCAGAGAAGGGGGACTTGACCTCAATGAGCAGTTCTTC
j_call: TRBJ2-1
d_call: -
clone_size: -
v_call: TRBV15

cdr3_aa: CASSLNSLNGGSYNEQFF
cdr3_nt: TGTGCCAGCAGCTTAAACAGTCTAAACGGGGGCTCCTACAATGAGCAGTTCTTC
j_call: TRBJ2-1
d_call: -
clone_size: few
v_call: TRBV11-2

cdr3_aa: CASSLGLAGAIGELFF
cdr3_nt: TGCGCCAGCAGCTTGGGGCTAGCGGGAGCGATCGGGGAGCTGTTTTTT
j_call: TRBJ2-2
d_call: TRBD2
clone_size: -
v_call: TRBV5-1

cdr3_aa: CASRRDQRNEQYF
cdr3_nt: TGTGCCAGCAGACGGGACCAGAGGAACGAGCAGTACTTC
j_call: TRBJ2-7
d_call: -
clone_size: -
v_call: TRBV27

cdr3_aa: CASSPTWNTGELFF
cdr3_nt: TGTGCCAGTTCCCCCACATGGAACACCGGGGAGCTGTTTTTT
j_call: TRBJ2-2
d_call: -
clone_size: -
v_call: TRBV19

cdr3_aa: CASSQAGGRSSYNEQFF
cdr3_nt: TGTGCCAGCTCCCAAGCGGGAGGCCGTAGCTCCTACAATGAGCAGTTCTTC
j_call: TRBJ2-1
d_call: TRBD2
clone_size: few
v_call: TRBV18

cdr3_aa: CASSSLLRGEGGVPQYF
cdr3_nt: TGTGCCAGCAGTTCTCTTCTCCGGGGCGAAGGCGGGGTCCCCCAGTACTTC
j_call: TRBJ2-5
d_call: -
clone_size: -
v_call: TRBV28

cdr3_aa: CASNGHSQYNEQFF
cdr3_nt: TGTGCCAGCAATGGCCATTCACAATACAATGAGCAGTTCTTC
j_call: TRBJ2-1
d_call: -
clone_size: -
v_call: TRBV2

cdr3_aa: CASSRQGEGTEAFF
cdr3_nt: TGTGCCAGCAGCCGTCAGGGGGAGGGCACTGAAGCTTTCTTT
j_call: TRBJ1-1
d_call: TRBD1
clone_size: few
v_call: TRBV14

cdr3_aa: CASSLRRGGAEAFF
cdr3_nt: TGTGCCAGCAGCCTCAGGAGAGGTGGAGCTGAAGCTTTCTTT
j_call: TRBJ1-1
d_call: -
clone_size: -
v_call: TRBV28

cdr3_aa: CASSLGGVQETQYF
cdr3_nt: TGCGCCAGCAGCTTGGGCGGGGTCCAAGAGACCCAGTACTTC
j_call: TRBJ2-5
d_call: -
clone_size: -
v_call: TRBV5-1

cdr3_aa: CASSLAGLAYEQYF
cdr3_nt: TGTGCCAGCAGCTTAGCGGGACTAGCCTACGAGCAGTACTTC
j_call: TRBJ2-7
d_call: TRBD2
clone_size: -
v_call: TRBV7-2

cdr3_aa: CASSLAGGLLQFF
cdr3_nt: TGTGCCAGCAGCTTAGCGGGAGGCCTTTTGCAGTTCTTC
j_call: TRBJ2-1
d_call: -
clone_size: -
v_call: TRBV7-2

cdr3_aa: CASSPRSNQPQHF
cdr3_nt: TGTGCCAGCTCACCACGGAGCAATCAGCCCCAGCATTTT
j_call: TRBJ1-5
d_call: -
clone_size: -
v_call: TRBV18

cdr3_aa: CASSALAGDHNEQFF
cdr3_nt: TGTGCCAGCAGCGCACTAGCGGGAGACCACAATGAGCAGTTCTTC
j_call: TRBJ2-1
d_call: TRBD2
clone_size: few
v_call: TRBV6-1

cdr3_aa: CASSERGLGGYTF
cdr3_nt: TGTGCCAGCAGTGAACGGGGTTTGGGCGGCTACACCTTC
j_call: TRBJ1-2
d_call: -
clone_size: -
v_call: TRBV2

cdr3_aa: CASRANSGNTIYF
cdr3_nt: TGTGCCAGCAGGGCCAACTCTGGAAACACCATATATTTT
j_call: TRBJ1-3
d_call: -
clone_size: -
v_call: TRBV2

cdr3_aa: CASSFTGLYGYTF
cdr3_nt: TGTGCCAGCAGTTTTACCGGGCTCTATGGCTACACCTTC
j_call: TRBJ1-2
d_call: -
clone_size: -
v_call: TRBV28

cdr3_aa: CASSYKRTYNEQFF
cdr3_nt: TGTGCCAGCAGCTATAAAAGAACCTACAATGAGCAGTTCTTC
j_call: TRBJ2-1
d_call: -
clone_size: once
v_call: TRBV7-2

cdr3_aa: CASSPTGIYGYTF
cdr3_nt: TGTGCCAGCAGCCCGACAGGGATCTATGGCTACACCTTC
j_call: TRBJ1-2
d_call: TRBD1
clone_size: -
v_call: TRBV7-3

cdr3_aa: CASSSGTSGRNEQFF
cdr3_nt: TGTGCCAGCAGCTCCGGGACTAGCGGGAGGAATGAGCAGTTCTTC
j_call: TRBJ2-1
d_call: TRBD2
clone_size: once
v_call: TRBV5-5

cdr3_aa: CASSPKGRTRDEQFF
cdr3_nt: TGTGCCAGCTCACCAAAGGGACGAACAAGGGATGAGCAGTTCTTC
j_call: TRBJ2-1
d_call: -
clone_size: once
v_call: TRBV18

cdr3_aa: CASSLRRGSPSYEQYF
cdr3_nt: TGTGCCAGCAGCTTACGCCGGGGATCCCCCTCCTACGAGCAGTACTTC
j_call: TRBJ2-7
d_call: -
clone_size: -
v_call: TRBV7-6

cdr3_aa: CSGSQGWAMNTEAFF
cdr3_nt: TGCAGCGGGAGCCAGGGTTGGGCTATGAACACTGAAGCTTTCTTT
j_call: TRBJ1-1
d_call: -
clone_size: few
v_call: TRBV29-1

cdr3_aa: CSVRQAGEEKEQYF
cdr3_nt: TGCAGCGTTAGGCAGGCAGGGGAGGAGAAGGAGCAGTACTTC
j_call: TRBJ2-7
d_call: -
clone_size: once
v_call: TRBV29-1

cdr3_aa: CASSAQGFGIQYF
cdr3_nt: TGTGCCAGCAGTGCCCAGGGGTTTGGCATTCAGTACTTC
j_call: TRBJ2-4
d_call: -
clone_size: -
v_call: TRBV2

cdr3_aa: CASSPRASATDTQYF
cdr3_nt: TGTGCCAGCAGCCCCAGGGCTAGCGCCACAGATACGCAGTATTTT
j_call: TRBJ2-3
d_call: -
clone_size: few
v_call: TRBV7-2

cdr3_aa: CASSRQGTAEAFF
cdr3_nt: TGTGCCAGTAGTAGACAGGGGACCGCTGAAGCTTTCTTT
j_call: TRBJ1-1
d_call: TRBD1
clone_size: few
v_call: TRBV19

cdr3_aa: CASSLVGGGNEQFF
cdr3_nt: TGTGCCAGCAGCTTAGTGGGAGGGGGCAATGAGCAGTTCTTC
j_call: TRBJ2-1
d_call: -
clone_size: -
v_call: TRBV11-2

cdr3_aa: CASSRTGTDTQYF
cdr3_nt: TGTGCCAGCAGTAGGACGGGCACAGATACGCAGTATTTT
j_call: TRBJ2-3
d_call: -
clone_size: few
v_call: TRBV6-6

cdr3_aa: CASSPARELSYGKNIQYF
cdr3_nt: TGTGCCAGCAGCCCGGCTAGAGAGTTGTCTTATGGCAAAAACATTCAGTACTTC
j_call: TRBJ2-4
d_call: -
clone_size: -
v_call: TRBV11-2

cdr3_aa: CASNRELRQKQYF
cdr3_nt: TGTGCCAGCAACCGAGAGTTACGACAGAAGCAGTACTTC
j_call: TRBJ2-7
d_call: -
clone_size: -
v_call: TRBV27

cdr3_aa: CASSILAGEQFF
cdr3_nt: TGTGCCAGTAGTATATTAGCGGGAGAGCAGTTCTTC
j_call: TRBJ2-1
d_call: TRBD2
clone_size: few
v_call: TRBV19

cdr3_aa: CASSVGTGSYNEQFF
cdr3_nt: TGTGCCAGCAGCGTAGGGACAGGATCCTACAATGAGCAGTTCTTC
j_call: TRBJ2-1
d_call: TRBD1
clone_size: -
v_call: TRBV9